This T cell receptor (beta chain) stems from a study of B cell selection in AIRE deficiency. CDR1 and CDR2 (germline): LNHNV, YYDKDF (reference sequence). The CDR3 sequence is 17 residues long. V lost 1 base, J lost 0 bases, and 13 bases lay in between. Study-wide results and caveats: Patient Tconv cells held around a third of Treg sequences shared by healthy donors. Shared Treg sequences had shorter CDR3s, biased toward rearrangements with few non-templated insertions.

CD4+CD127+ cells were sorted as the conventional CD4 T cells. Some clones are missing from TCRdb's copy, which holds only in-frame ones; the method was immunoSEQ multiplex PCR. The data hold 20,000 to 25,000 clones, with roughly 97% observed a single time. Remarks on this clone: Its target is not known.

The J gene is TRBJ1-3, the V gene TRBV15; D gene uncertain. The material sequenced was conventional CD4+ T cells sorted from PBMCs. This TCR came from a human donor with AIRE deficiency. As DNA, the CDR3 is TGTGCCACCAGCAGAGGACGGGCAAGCAACTCTGGAAACACCATATATTTT. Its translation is CATSRGRASNSGNTIYF.